The rows below give T cell receptor beta chains drawn from one sample of a study of shared clonotypes between healthy human individuals. Using immunoSEQ multiplex PCR, the repertoire was profiled, and TCRdb retains in-frame clones only, with some absent. The sample gives 2.3 million or so clones, just over 90% of which show up once; 0.3% to 0.4% is in the top ten. Sequences were obtained from naive CD4+ T cells from PBMCs. The receptors were sampled from a man aged 18 to 29 in good health. Some clones in this sample may be carry-over from other donors' samples. Each CDR3 is given with its conserved first and last residue. A D gene is named only where the DNA matches it firmly. Clone size is not always given. Where it is, it says once, few, many or a class for expanded clones.

j_gene	v_gene	d_gene	abundance	CDR3nt	CDR3aa
TRBJ2-7	TRBV5-4	.	.	TGTGCCAGCAGCTTGGCCGGTAGCGGTCCCTACGAGCAGTACTTC	CASSLAGSGPYEQYF
TRBJ1-1	TRBV10-3	.	.	TGTGCCATTGGCCAGGAAACTGAAGCTTTCTTT	CAIGQETEAFF
TRBJ1-1	TRBV7-8	.	.	TGTGCCAGCAGCTTTCCGGCACCCCAGGGGATGAACACTGAAGCTTTCTTT	CASSFPAPQGMNTEAFF
TRBJ2-1	TRBV6-4	.	.	TGTGCCAGCAGCGAGCGGTCTTGGCGGGAGCAGTTCTTC	CASSERSWREQFF
TRBJ2-3	TRBV15	TRBD2	.	TGTGCCACCAGCAGGGCCGGAGCGGGAGACACAGATACGCAGTATTTT	CATSRAGAGDTDTQYF
TRBJ2-7	TRBV7-9	.	.	TGTGCCAGCAGCCTCGCTCCCGGGACGGGGGACGAGCAGTACTTC	CASSLAPGTGDEQYF
TRBJ2-2	TRBV7-9	.	once	TGTGCCACCAGACCTCAACCCGGGGAGCTGTTTTTT	CATRPQPGELFF
TRBJ1-1	TRBV18	.	.	TGTGCCAGCTCACCTTCCCTGGGTTTCACTGAAGCTTTCTTT	CASSPSLGFTEAFF
TRBJ2-2	TRBV27	TRBD1	.	TGTGCCAGCAGTTTATTCGTGGGACAGGGGGCCGGGGAGCTGTTTTTT	CASSLFVGQGAGELFF
TRBJ2-2	TRBV7-3	.	once	TGTGCCAGCAGCCGGGGGTCGGGCCCCGGGGAGCTGTTTTTT	CASSRGSGPGELFF
TRBJ1-2	TRBV7-8	TRBD1	.	TGTGCCAGCAGACCGACAGGGGATGGAGGCTACACCTTC	CASRPTGDGGYTF
TRBJ2-6	TRBV28	TRBD1	.	TGTGCCAGCACCTACCGGGACAGCCGTTCCGGGGCCAACGTCCTGACTTTC	CASTYRDSRSGANVLTF
TRBJ1-2	TRBV28	.	.	TGTGCCAGCAGGGGGGGTCCCGGCTATGGCTACACCTTC	CASRGGPGYGYTF
TRBJ2-5	TRBV25-1	.	.	TGTGCCAGCAGTGAATCGACTGGGGTAGGAGAGACCCAGTACTTC	CASSESTGVGETQYF
TRBJ2-2	TRBV5-1	TRBD2	once	TGCGCCAGCAGCTCCGGACTAGCGGGAGTAAGGACCGGGGAGCTGTTTTTT	CASSSGLAGVRTGELFF
TRBJ2-2	TRBV4-2	TRBD2	.	TGTGCCAGCAGCCAAGTTAATCGTGCGGGAGGAGACCCCGGGGAGCTGTTTTTT	CASSQVNRAGGDPGELFF
TRBJ1-1	TRBV14	.	.	TGTGCCAGCAGCCCGACGACCGGTTCTGACACTGAAGCTTTCTTT	CASSPTTGSDTEAFF
TRBJ2-1	TRBV2	.	.	TGTGCCAGCAGGGATAGCTCCTACAATGAGCAGTTCTTC	CASRDSSYNEQFF
TRBJ1-1	TRBV29-1	TRBD1	.	TGCAGCGTAAGACAGGGCTGGGGCATGAACACTGAAGCTTTCTTT	CSVRQGWGMNTEAFF
TRBJ2-7	TRBV19	TRBD1	.	TGTGCCAGTAGTAACAGGGGTTCGGACTACGAGCAGTACTTC	CASSNRGSDYEQYF
TRBJ1-4	TRBV7-2	.	.	TGTGCCAGCAGCTTAGCGGGTTCAGGGGCAGGAGAAAAACTGTTTTTT	CASSLAGSGAGEKLFF
TRBJ1-1	TRBV10-3	.	.	TGTGCCATCACCTCCCAGGATAACACTGAAGCTTTCTTT	CAITSQDNTEAFF
TRBJ1-2	TRBV27	TRBD1	.	TGTGCCGGCCCCCCCGGACAGGGAGGATATGGCTACACCTTC	CAGPPGQGGYGYTF
TRBJ2-2	TRBV5-1	.	.	TGCGCCAGCAGCTTGGCGCAGGGGACCGGGGAGCTGTTTTTT	CASSLAQGTGELFF
TRBJ2-7	TRBV2	TRBD1	.	TGTGCCAGCAGCGGTGACAGGGCGTCTACCTACGAGCAGTACTTC	CASSGDRASTYEQYF
TRBJ1-4	TRBV6-6	.	once	TGTGCCAGCAGTTACTCCGGGGTTGCTAATGAAAAACTGTTTTTT	CASSYSGVANEKLFF
TRBJ2-2	TRBV15	TRBD1	.	TGTGCCACCAGCAGAGACCTCTGGGGACAGGGGACCCTTCTTTACGGGGAGCTGTTTTTT	CATSRDLWGQGTLLYGELFF
TRBJ1-4	TRBV20-1	.	once	TGCAGTGCGGATGACAGGGAAAAACTGTTTTTT	CSADDREKLFF
TRBJ2-7	TRBV18	TRBD1	.	TGTGCCAGCTCACCAGTCCAGGGGGCAGTTAACGAGCAGTACTTC	CASSPVQGAVNEQYF
TRBJ1-5	TRBV27	.	.	TGTGCCAGCAGTCCCGCACCCGTTCCGAGCCAGCCCCAGCATTTT	CASSPAPVPSQPQHF